This T cell receptor beta chain was sequenced in a study of OX40 agonist ivuxolimab in advanced cancers. Study overall: In this trial design, patients received ivuxolimab intravenously at 0.01 to 10 mg/kg every 2 weeks.

Using immunoSEQ multiplex PCR, the repertoire was profiled, and TCRdb retains in-frame clones only, with some absent. The top ten hold about 6.5% of the sample, which has around 45,000 clones, around nine tenths seen once. This CDR3 region has 14 residues. The germline CDR1 and CDR2 sequences are MNHEY and SVGAGI. Between the trimmed V and J ends, which lost 6 bases and 4 bases, there was a span of 10 bases. J is TRBJ2-6 and V is TRBV6-5, with D perhaps TRBD1 or TRBD2 (5 bases each). The input for sequencing was CD4+ or CD8+ T cells sorted from blood, taken in a trial of the OX40 agonist ivuxolimab. This sequence was found in an adult with an advanced solid tumor such as melanoma, head and neck, liver or kidney cancer. The CDR3 is CASRPWDGANVLTF. CDR3 nucleotides: TGTGCCAGCAGACCGTGGGACGGGGCCAACGTCCTGACTTTC.